The next 18 T cell receptor beta chains were all read from a single sample in a study of blood T cell repertoires in COVID-19. Profiling relied on immunoSEQ multiplex PCR, and the TCRdb table lists in-frame clones only, not all of them. The sample lists approximately 45,000 clones; 80% to 90% were seen once. Sequencing was done on a sample of peripheral blood. Receptor source: an elderly woman with acute or convalescent COVID-19.

V and J are TRBV7-9 and TRBJ1-2, with 7 positions matching TRBD1. V was clipped by 5 bases and J by 2 bases; unmatched bases: 8. Looked up from germline, CDR1 is SEHNR and CDR2 is FQNEAQ (reference sequence). This CDR3 comprises 15 residues. CDR3 protein: CASSGGTDWNYGYTF. The CDR3, as DNA: TGTGCCAGCAGCGGGGGGACAGATTGGAACTATGGCTACACCTTC.

The chain is built from TRBV5-4 and TRBJ2-7, with D hard to call. The CDR3 sequence is 11 residues long. Germline CDR1 and CDR2: SGHNT and YYREEE (reference sequence). V shed 2 bases and J shed 7 bases, with 7 bases lying between them. CDR3 protein: CASSFYGEQYF. Here the CDR3 DNA reads TGTGCCAGCAGCTTTTACGGGGAGCAGTACTTC.

This chain connects TRBV6-5 to TRBJ2-3, with 8 bases aligning to TRBD1. CDR1 is MNHEY and CDR2 is SVGAGI in the germline V gene. This CDR3 comprises 13 residues. J lost 8 bases, V lost 6 bases, and 7 bases had no gene match. The CDR3: CASRSQGAGTQYF. The CDR3 nucleotides are TGTGCCAGCAGATCTCAGGGGGCAGGTACGCAGTATTTT.

There are a few counts of this clone. The chain uses TRBV14 and TRBJ1-2; 8 nucleotides align to TRBD1. CDR3 size: 17 residues. Germline V lookup: CDR1 SGHDN, CDR2 FVKESK. After removal of 2 bases from V and 0 bases from J, the junction contained 8 bases not matched to a gene. Here the CDR3 reads CASSQLPGQAPNYGYTF. The CDR3 region has the DNA TGTGCCAGCAGCCAACTGCCGGGACAGGCTCCTAACTATGGCTACACCTTC.

This clone was detected only once. The V gene is TRBV19, the J gene TRBJ2-7, with a weak D call TRBD1 (5 bases). The germline V gene has CDR1 LNHDA and CDR2 SQIVND (reference sequence). Trimming took 3 bases from V and 3 from J, leaving 9 bases between them. The CDR3 extends over 13 amino acids. The CDR3 nucleotides are TGTGCCAGTAGTATTGCCAGGGACTACGAGCAGTACTTC. Its translation: CASSIARDYEQYF.

V is TRBV6-5 and J is TRBJ2-7, with 8 bases identical to TRBD2. CDR3 length equals 14 residues. The V gene end was trimmed by 7 bases and the J gene end by 7 bases; junction bases not matched to a gene: 12. Per the germline V gene, CDR1 is MNHEY and CDR2 is SVGAGI. The CDR3 DNA sequence: TGTGCCAGCAACTCGGGGGGGGCAGTGTGGGAGCAGTACTTC. This codes for CASNSGGAVWEQYF.

CDR3 protein: CATSGLLSEAFF. The DNA of the CDR3 is TGTGCCACCTCGGGGTTACTTAGTGAAGCTTTCTTT. The chain uses TRBV24-1 and TRBJ1-1; D remains unclear. The CDR3 sequence is 12 residues long. Trimming cost V 9 bases and J 7 bases, with 14 bases left between them. Germline-derived CDR1 and CDR2 are KGHDR and SFDVKD.

With respect to this clone: The same CDR3 also results from other DNA sequences found in this sample. The chain carries TRBV5-1 and TRBJ2-5; 10 nucleotides match TRBD2. The ends lost 2 bases at V and 5 bases at J; junction bases unmatched: 6. This CDR3 has 15 residues. The V gene's germline CDR1 is SGHRS and CDR2 YFSETQ. DNA of the CDR3: TGCGCCAGCAGCTTAGCGGGGGGGCCCGGCGAGACCCAGTACTTC. It translates to CASSLAGGPGETQYF. The full variable domain, in which reference TRBV5-1 and TRBJ2-5 provide the parts outside the CDR3, is KAGVTQTPRYLIKTRGQQVTLSCSPISGHRSVSWYQQTPGQGLQFLFEYFSETQRNKGNFPGRFSGRQFSNSRSEMNVSTLELGDSALYLCASSLAGGPGETQYFGPGTRLLVL.

This clone was counted only a few times. The chain combines TRBV6-1 with TRBJ1-6; no firm D call. Germline CDR1 is MNHNS and CDR2 is SASEGT. V lost 2 bases and J 2 bases, leaving 4 bases between the germline ends. CDR3 length equals 14 residues. The CDR3 region has the DNA TGTGCCAGCAGTGAACAGGCCTATAATTCACCCCTCCACTTT. It specifies CASSEQAYNSPLHF.

This clone has only one observation. The genes are TRBV7-9 and TRBJ2-7; 9 bases agree with TRBD1. Unmatched junction bases numbered 7, after V lost 4 bases and J lost 3 bases. Looked up from germline, CDR1 is SEHNR and CDR2 is FQNEAQ (reference sequence). The CDR3 spans 15 residues. The CDR3 loop is CASSSYRGQVYEQYF. CDR3 DNA: TGTGCCAGCAGCTCATACAGGGGGCAGGTCTACGAGCAGTACTTC. The entire variable domain, with the rest obtained from reference TRBV7-9 and TRBJ2-7, is as follows: DTGVSQNPRHKITKRGQNVTFRCDPISEHNRLYWYRQTLGQGPEFLTYFQNEAQLEKSRLLSDRFSAERPKGSFSTLEIQRTEQGDSAMYLCASSSYRGQVYEQYFGPGTRLTVT.

The count of this clone is one. This chain connects TRBV5-1 to TRBJ2-3, with a weak D call TRBD2 (6 bases). V lost 2 bases and J 2 bases, leaving 12 bases between the germline ends. Germline values: CDR1 SGHRS, CDR2 YFSETQ. This CDR3 is built from 15 residues. The CDR3 sequence is CASSLLAPNTDTQYF. For the CDR3, the DNA is TGCGCCAGCAGCTTACTAGCTCCTAACACAGATACGCAGTATTTT.

This chain links TRBV5-6 with TRBJ1-5; 7 positions agree with TRBD1. V was clipped by 2 bases and J by 3 bases; unmatched bases: 5. The CDR3 contains 15 residues. Germline V CDR1 and CDR2: SGHDT, YYEEEE. The CDR3: CASSFYDRDNQPQHF. CDR3 coding DNA: TGTGCCAGCAGCTTCTATGACAGGGACAATCAGCCCCAGCATTTT.

A few counts support this clone. The chain uses TRBV7-3 and TRBJ2-2, with 8 positions matching TRBD1. Trimming cost V 3 bases and J 7 bases; bases outside gene matches: 10. Germline CDR1 SGHTA, CDR2 FQGTGA. This CDR3 comprises 16 residues. This chain's CDR3 is CASSLAGGQVGGELFF. The CDR3 bases are TGTGCCAGCAGCTTGGCAGGGGGCCAAGTCGGCGGGGAGCTGTTTTTT.

The chain combines TRBV6-5 with TRBJ1-2, with TRBD1 matching over 7 bases. This CDR3 is built from 13 residues. Per germline, CDR1 MNHEY and CDR2 SVGAGI. Germline trimming cut 7 bases from V and 8 bases from J; bases unmatched to any gene: 10. CDR3 amino acids: CASTRQGDSGYTF. Here the CDR3 DNA reads TGTGCCAGCACCCGACAGGGAGATTCAGGCTACACCTTC.

The chain links TRBV5-1 to TRBJ2-3, with 7 bases aligning to TRBD2. V was clipped by 4 bases and J by 7 bases; unmatched bases: 6. From germline, CDR1 is SGHRS and CDR2 YFSETQ. CDR3 length equals 13 residues. CDR3 residues: CASSTGGENTQYF. DNA for the CDR3: TGCGCCAGCAGCACGGGGGGTGAAAATACGCAGTATTTT. Full variable domain (missing parts from reference TRBV5-1 and TRBJ2-3): KAGVTQTPRYLIKTRGQQVTLSCSPISGHRSVSWYQQTPGQGLQFLFEYFSETQRNKGNFPGRFSGRQFSNSRSEMNVSTLELGDSALYLCASSTGGENTQYFGPGTRLTVL.

This clone was seen a few times. This sequence joins TRBV5-1 and TRBJ2-5; the match to TRBD1 covers 9 bases. CDR3 length equals 16 residues. Germline V lookup: CDR1 SGHRS, CDR2 YFSETQ. Trimming took 3 bases from V and 2 from J; bases not matched to a gene: 8. In DNA form, the CDR3 reads TGCGCCAGCAGCTGGCCGACAGGGGGGCGACAAGAGACCCAGTACTTC. This codes for CASSWPTGGRQETQYF. Complete variable domain (other parts from reference TRBV5-1 and TRBJ2-5): KAGVTQTPRYLIKTRGQQVTLSCSPISGHRSVSWYQQTPGQGLQFLFEYFSETQRNKGNFPGRFSGRQFSNSRSEMNVSTLELGDSALYLCASSWPTGGRQETQYFGPGTRLLVL.

The V call is TRBV11-3, the J call TRBJ2-5; 11 bases fit TRBD2. Trimming removed 1 base from V and 2 bases from J; junction bases left unmatched: 3. The germline gives CDR1 SGHNT, CDR2 YENEEA. The CDR3 sequence is 16 residues long. The DNA of the CDR3 is TGTGCCAGCAGCTTAGGTAGCGGGGGGGCTCAAGAGACCCAGTACTTC. Translation: CASSLGSGGAQETQYF.

The rearrangement joins TRBV2 to TRBJ1-1; maybe TRBD1 (6 bases). Trimming shortened V by 6 bases and J by 4 bases, and 18 bases separated the two germline ends. The CDR3 is 15 amino acids. Germline V gene data show CDR1 as SNHLY and CDR2 as FYNNEI. CDR3 DNA: TGTGCCAGCAGCGCGTTCGAGGGGGTCAGCACTGAAGCTTTCTTT. It yields the protein CASSAFEGVSTEAFF.